The sample holds one count of the clone carrying this T cell receptor (beta chain). Its matching antigen is unknown. A much larger clone sits a single nucleotide away, making a read error possible. Per germline, CDR1 SGHAT and CDR2 FQNNGV. The CDR3 is 15 amino acids. It was with a sample-barcoded 5' primer and a J-beta primer mix that a second PCR of roughly 7 to 12 cycles was run. TCRdb ran MiXCR on the 5' RACE reads and lists one entry per CDR3 protein. The data show more than 700,000 distinct CDR3 sequences, 53% seen once. The source of the sample is a study of blood T cells in healthy people across ages. Caucasian individuals from Russia who were healthy and aged roughly 6 to 100 acted as donors. Extracted total RNA amounted to at least 5.5 micrograms for each sample. Study-wide points: Naive and antigen-experienced cells were not separated, limiting conclusive comparison.

J is TRBJ2-7 and V is TRBV11-2; TRBD1 aligns across 8 bases. This TCR was recovered from a man at least 80 years old in good health. Sequences were obtained from blood. CDR3 nucleotide sequence: TGTGCCGGCAGCTCGTGGACAGGGAGCTCCTACGAGCAGTACTTC. This gives the protein CAGSSWTGSSYEQYF.